Following are 25 T cell receptor beta chains from one sample sequenced in a study of tumor-infiltrating lymphocytes in primary liver carcinoma. From roughly 0.45 ug total RNA, TCR beta cDNA was generated with a primer in the constant region. Three rounds of nested multiplex PCR with slightly modified ARM-PCR produced TCR beta libraries. Running around 10 cycles apiece, the first two PCR rounds relied on TRBV1-TRBV30 forward primers together with a C-beta reverse primer. Via MiXCR, TCRdb re-called the multiplex PCR reads, giving one row per CDR3 protein. The sample includes approximately 40,000 distinct CDR3 sequences, about three quarters of them seen just once. Starting material for RNA and DNA co-extraction consisted of roughly 18-34 mg of unsorted bulk tissue. The sequencing sample was made of liver tumor tissue from sampling region 2. Subset described: tumor region T2, inferior pole. The receptors originated from a man aged 40-50 years with primary liver carcinoma and hepatitis B virus infection.

The chain joins TRBV12-3 or TRBV12-4 to TRBJ2-4; 9 bases line up with TRBD1. The length of the CDR3 is 17 residues. Trimming removed 7 bases from V and 8 bases from J; junction bases left unmatched: 18. In nucleotides, the CDR3 is TGTGCCAGCAACTTTTTTGGCCCGGGACAGGGTGCAGACATTCAGTACTTC. Translation: CASNFFGPGQGADIQYF.

Comment on this clonotype: The conserved final phenylalanine or tryptophan is absent from the CDR3, which likely points to a read error. No DNA is shown, since the ends of the CDR3 on it are uncertain; the CDR3 is the one TCRdb lists. The V gene is TRBV11-3, the J gene TRBJ2-1. The CDR3 has 12 residues if both end residues are counted. In germline, CDR1 is SGHNT, CDR2 YENEEA. This CDR3 reads CANSLNANEHFI.

This clonotype was detected only a few times. The junction departs from germline at one end; a sequencing error may be responsible. The chain employs TRBV4-3 and TRBJ2-3; D is undetermined. The J call may be incorrect, as the DNA end agrees better with TRBJ1-5. The CDR3 totals 14 residues. Germline loops: CDR1 LGHNA, CDR2 YSLEER. CDR3 DNA sequence: TGCACCAGCAGCCAACGGGCTTTCACAGATACGCAGCATTTT. Protein product: CTSSQRAFTDTQHF.

As for this clonotype: Compared with germline, one end of the junction differs, possibly owing to a read error. The chain joins TRBV11-2 to TRBJ2-7; D uncertain. The germline gives CDR1 SGHAT, CDR2 FQNNGV. The CDR3 length is 14 residues. CDR3 sequence: CACSSNMNYYEPYF. The CDR3 nucleotides read TGTGCCTGCAGCTCTAACATGAACTACTACGAGCCGTACTTC.

Notes on this clonotype: At one end the junction does not follow the germline gene, possibly because of a read error. The J gene is TRBJ1-4, the V gene TRBV7-9; no firm D call. The CDR3 length is 14 residues. The germline V gene has CDR1 SEHNR and CDR2 FQNEAQ (reference sequence). CDR3 protein: CASSLAGQNEKLLF. DNA for the CDR3: TGTGCCAGCAGTTTAGCTGGCCAGAATGAAAAACTGTTATTT. Complete variable domain (other parts from reference TRBV7-9 and TRBJ1-4): DTGVSQNPRHKITKRGQNVTFRCDPISEHNRLYWYRQTLGQGPEFLTYFQNEAQLEKSRLLSDRFSAERPKGSFSTLEIQRTEQGDSAMYLCASSLAGQNEKLLFGSGTQLSVL.

Regarding this clonotype: The junction departs from the called germline gene at one end, perhaps through a read error. The gene calls are TRBV11-3 and TRBJ2-1; weak D call: TRBD2 (6 bases). The germline CDR1 and CDR2 sequences are SGHNT and YENEEA. The CDR3 runs to 17 residues. The CDR3, as DNA: TGTGCCAGCAGCTTAGGCGTACCGGGACTCCCCCACGATGAACAGCTCTTC. Its translation: CASSLGVPGLPHDEQLF.

Only one count was recorded for this clonotype. Given the absence of the conserved phenylalanine or tryptophan at the CDR3 end, a read error is likely. This rearrangement joins TRBV29-1 to TRBJ2-1, with unresolved D. The CDR3 is 11 amino acids. V gave up 5 bases and J gave up 4 bases, with 6 bases separating them. The V gene's germline CDR1 is SQVTM and CDR2 ANQGSEA. CDR3 region: CSVKSYNEQFL. DNA of the CDR3: TGCAGCGTTAAGAGTTACAATGAGCAGTTCCTC.

Points on this clonotype: The junction shows a germline mismatch at one end, possibly a read error. The chain combines TRBV11-3 with TRBJ2-1; D unclear. Looked up from germline, CDR1 is SGHNT and CDR2 is YENEEA. The CDR3 contains 12 residues. The CDR3 protein is CASSLIANEQLF. For the CDR3, the DNA is TGCGCCAGCAGCTTAATTGCCAATGAGCAGCTCTTC.

To note about this clonotype: A much larger clone lies one base from this, so it may be a read error. V gene TRBV7-9 combines with J gene TRBJ2-1; D gene uncertain. Germline V gene sequence: CDR1 SEHNR, CDR2 FQNEAQ (reference sequence). The CDR3 consists of 12 residues. The CDR3, as DNA: TGTGCCAGCAGCTTTGAGAACAATGGGCAGTTCTTC. It codes for CASSFENNGQFF.

For this clonotype: The junction departs from the called germline gene at one end, perhaps through a read error. The chain uses TRBV12-3 or TRBV12-4 and TRBJ2-7, with a possible D match to TRBD2 (5 bases). This CDR3 is built from 11 residues. The CDR3 DNA reads TGTACCAGCAGTCGGGGTTCCGGGCAGTACTTC. As protein: CTSSRGSGQYF.

To note about this clonotype: This may be a read error, as it is one base from a much larger clone. The CDR3 nucleotides read TGTGTCAGCACCAAGGGGGGTGAAGAGACCCAGTACTTC. It encodes CVSTKGGEETQYF. The chain uses TRBV2 and TRBJ2-5; TRBD1 or TRBD2 may be the D gene (6 bases each). In germline, CDR1 is SNHLY, CDR2 FYNNEI. The CDR3 extends over 13 amino acids.

The rearrangement links TRBV11-3 to TRBJ2-7; 7 bases are shared with TRBD2. Losses at the gene ends were 5 bases for V and 13 bases for J; bases not matched to a gene: 17. CDR1 and CDR2 (germline): SGHNT, YENEEA. There are 14 residues in the CDR3. DNA of the CDR3: TGTGCCAGCAGCCCTGAAGAAGGGGACTACGATCAATACTTC. This sequence encodes CASSPEEGDYDQYF.

The rearrangement joins TRBV10-3 to TRBJ2-1, with D uncertain. This CDR3 region has 11 residues. V was shortened by 6 bases and J by 8 bases, with 8 bases between the two germline ends. From germline, CDR1 is ENHRY and CDR2 SYGVKD. CDR3 in amino acids: CAIRIWDEQFF. Written as DNA, the CDR3 is TGTGCCATCAGAATTTGGGATGAGCAGTTCTTC.

About this clonotype: Mismatch with germline at one junction end may stem from a read error. The J gene is TRBJ1-6, the V gene TRBV6-1; 7 bases fit TRBD1. CDR3 length: 15 residues. Germline V gene data show CDR1 as MNHNS and CDR2 as SASEGT. The CDR3 nucleotides are TGTGTCAGCAGTCTAGGGACAGAGGGGAATTCACCCCTCCACTTT. Translation gives CVSSLGTEGNSPLHF.

Turning to this clonotype: A read error may produce the germline difference seen at one junction end. This sequence joins TRBV19 and TRBJ2-2, with D tentatively TRBD1 (6 bases). CDR1 and CDR2 (germline): LNHDA, SQIVND (reference sequence). This CDR3 is 14 amino acids long. The CDR3 DNA is TGTGCCAGTAGCCTAATACAGGGCACCGTGGAGCTGTTTTTT. It yields the protein CASSLIQGTVELFF. Looking up the rest from reference TRBV19 and TRBJ2-2 gives the full variable domain: DGGITQSPKYLFRKEGQNVTLSCEQNLNHDAMYWYRQDPGQGLRLIYYSQIVNDFQKGDIAEGYSVSREKKESFPLTVTSAQKNPTAFYLCASSLIQGTVELFFGEGSRLTVL.

To note about this clonotype: Sequence at one end of the junction differs from germline and may be a read error. J is TRBJ2-7 and V is TRBV12-3 or TRBV12-4; D not resolved. The CDR3 is 12 amino acids. This CDR3 reads CVSIWNRPEQYF. The DNA for the CDR3 is TGTGTCAGCATCTGGAACCGACCCGAGCAGTACTTC.

Details on this clonotype: This could be a read error, since a much larger clone is one nucleotide away. The genes are TRBV5-1 and TRBJ1-1; tentative D call: TRBD1 (6 bases). The CDR3 spans 15 residues. Trimming stripped 0 bases from V and 11 bases from J, with 20 bases between. The germline gives CDR1 SGHRS, CDR2 YFSETQ. The CDR3 DNA sequence: TGCGCCAGCAGCTTGGATAATCCGGGGGGCACTGTTGCTTTCTTT. Residues: CASSLDNPGGTVAFF.

This chain uses TRBV11-1 with TRBJ2-2, with D possibly called TRBD1 or TRBD2 (5 bases each). The V and J ends lost 7 bases and 9 bases respectively, with 15 bases between them. CDR1 is SGHAT, CDR2 FQDESV, per germline (reference sequence). The CDR3 contains 13 residues. CDR3 in amino acids: CASNFWDPRELFF. In DNA form, the CDR3 reads TGTGCCAGCAACTTTTGGGACCCCAGGGAGCTGTTTTTT.

There are a few counts of this clonotype. The chain recombines TRBV29-1 with TRBJ2-7, with 10 bases identical to TRBD2. Germline CDR1 and CDR2: SQVTM and ANQGSEA. CDR3 length: 16 amino acids. CDR3 in DNA: TGCAGGGCTCTGGGGGGGACTAGCGCAATCTCGTACGAGCAGTACTTC. This gives the protein CRALGGTSAISYEQYF.

V usage is TRBV7-9 and J usage is TRBJ2-2, with D perhaps matching TRBD1 or TRBD2 (5 bases each). Per the germline V gene, CDR1 is SEHNR and CDR2 is FQNEAQ (reference sequence). The V end was cut by 6 bases, the J end by 5 bases, with 16 bases between. The CDR3 has 15 amino acids. As DNA, the CDR3 is TGTGCCAGCAGACCGAGACAGACGGGGACCGGGGAGCTGTTTTTT. Translating gives CASRPRQTGTGELFF.

Remarks on this clonotype: One end of the junction does not line up with germline, which may come from a read error. The chain has TRBV6-2 or TRBV6-3 and TRBJ2-3, with D unclear. The CDR3 has 13 residues. The germline gives CDR1 MNHEY, CDR2 SVGEGT. The CDR3 DNA follows: TGTGCCAGCAGCCACCCACCGCCCAACACGCAGTTTTTT. It translates to CASSHPPPNTQFF.

Ten or more counts support this clonotype. The CDR3 spells CASSPRPRVHGAANTGELFF. CDR3 DNA: TGTGCCAGCTCACCCCGACCACGGGTTCACGGGGCAGCGAACACCGGGGAGCTGTTTTTT. V usage is TRBV18 and J usage is TRBJ2-2; TRBD1 or TRBD2 may be the D gene (5 bases each). Trimming shortened V by 3 bases and J by 0 bases, and 23 bases separated the two germline ends. The CDR3 contains 20 residues. CDR1 and CDR2 from the germline V gene are KGHSH and LQKENI.

This clonotype was detected only once. One junction end disagrees with the germline gene, perhaps due to a read error. This chain uses TRBV4-2 with TRBJ2-1; 7 bases are shared with TRBD1. Germline V lookup: CDR1 LGHNA, CDR2 YNFKEQ. CDR3 length equals 17 residues. CDR3 nucleotide sequence: TGTGCCAGCAGCCAAGTTTCAGGGGGATATACGGGGAATGAACAGTTCTTC. Protein product: CASSQVSGGYTGNEQFF.

For this clonotype: Its ends do not fully match the called genes, so a read error is possible. The V and J genes are TRBV10-3 and TRBJ2-5; D remains unclear. Germline assignment: CDR1 ENHRY and CDR2 SYGVKD. The CDR3 loop spans 13 amino acids. The CDR3 bases are TGTACCATCCCCGCTCCAACTGGAGAGACCCACTACTTC. Its protein is CTIPAPTGETHYF.

About this clonotype itself: A junction boundary mismatches the germline segment, possibly from a read error. The chain joins TRBV28 to TRBJ2-7, with TRBD1 matching 8 bases. CDR3 size: 15 residues. Germline V gene lookup returns CDR1 MDHEN and CDR2 SYDVKM. The CDR3: CASNEPGQGRNEQYF. CDR3 bases: TGTGCCAGCAATGAACCAGGACAGGGTCGCAACGAACAGTACTTC.